This T cell receptor (beta chain) was retrieved from a study of T-cell reconstitution after alpha-beta-depleted transplantation in children. The library targeted TCRbeta and was prepared with unique molecular identifiers. TCRdb reprocessed the PCR reads with MiXCR, giving one entry per CDR3 protein. This table has about 300,000 distinct CDR3 sequences, about a tenth appearing once. This clonotype was observed at least ten times. The CDR3 sequence is 17 residues long. V dropped 0 bases and J dropped 7; count of bases not matched to a gene: 8. The germline V gene has CDR1 MGHRA and CDR2 YSYEKL. The TCR was taken from a boy younger than two with acute myeloid leukemia, due to receive a stem cell transplant. This sample comprised PBMCs, obtained before TCRalphabeta/CD19-depleted stem cell transplant. The V call is TRBV4-1, the J call TRBJ2-1; 11 bases align to TRBD2. The DNA of the CDR3 is TGCGCCAGCAGCCAAGACCGACTAGCGGGGTATCGGAATGAGCAGTTCTTC. It translates to CASSQDRLAGYRNEQFF.